This T cell receptor beta chain is from a study of shared clonotypes between healthy human individuals. Naive-designated CD8 cells lacked CD45RO, were positively enriched for CCR7, and omitted terminally differentiated effector memory CD45RA+ cells. The J segment lost 4 bases and the V segment lost 3 bases, leaving 4 bases of the junction unmatched. Per germline, CDR1 LNHNV and CDR2 YYDKDF (reference sequence). The length of the CDR3 is 14 residues. Clones were read by immunoSEQ multiplex PCR, and TCRdb kept only the in-frame ones, dropping some. The sample includes roughly 650,000 clones, approximately 96% of them seen just once.

Sequencing input: naive CD8+ T cells sorted from blood. V and J are TRBV15 and TRBJ2-3, with 7 bases matching TRBD1. The receptor comes from a woman aged 30 to 39 in good health. As DNA, the CDR3 is TGTGCCACCAGCAGTGACAGGGTCCCAGATACGCAGTATTTT. Encoded protein: CATSSDRVPDTQYF.